This entry concerns a single TCR beta chain. What it binds is not known. Method: immunoSEQ multiplex PCR; TCRdb's copy keeps in-frame clones and lacks some. The table lists millions of clones, approximately 92% of them singletons. V lost 3 bases to trimming and J lost 7 bases, with 9 bases between them. CDR1 and CDR2 from the germline V gene are LNHNV and YYDKDF (reference sequence). This CDR3 region has 12 residues. This specimen belongs to a study of shared clonotypes between healthy human individuals. Study-level points and caveats: In general, naive subsets displayed greater estimated richness than memory subsets did.

The TCR sequence derives from a man aged 18-30 years in good health. The chain uses TRBV15 and TRBJ1-1; the D is unclear. The sample comprised naive CD4+ T cells sorted from blood. Subset reported: CD45RA+ positively selected. The CDR3 DNA reads TGTGCCACCAGCAGGGGGAAGGGTGAAGCTTTCTTT. Translating gives CATSRGKGEAFF.